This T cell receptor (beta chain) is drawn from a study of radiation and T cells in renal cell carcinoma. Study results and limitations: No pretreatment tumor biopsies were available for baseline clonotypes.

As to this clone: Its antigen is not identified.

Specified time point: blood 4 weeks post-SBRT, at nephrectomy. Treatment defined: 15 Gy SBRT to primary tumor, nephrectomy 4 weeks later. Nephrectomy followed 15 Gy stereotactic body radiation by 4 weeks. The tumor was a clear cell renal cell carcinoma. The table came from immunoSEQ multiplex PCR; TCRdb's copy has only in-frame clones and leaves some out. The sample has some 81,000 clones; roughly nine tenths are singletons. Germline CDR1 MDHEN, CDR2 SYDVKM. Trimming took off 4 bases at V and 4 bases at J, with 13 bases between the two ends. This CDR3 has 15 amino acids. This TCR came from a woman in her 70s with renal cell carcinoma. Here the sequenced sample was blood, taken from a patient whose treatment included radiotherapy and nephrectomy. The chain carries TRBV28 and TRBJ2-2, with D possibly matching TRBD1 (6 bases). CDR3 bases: TGTGCCAGCAGTTACAGGCAGGGGCCCACCGGGGAGCTGTTTTTT. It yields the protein CASSYRQGPTGELFF.